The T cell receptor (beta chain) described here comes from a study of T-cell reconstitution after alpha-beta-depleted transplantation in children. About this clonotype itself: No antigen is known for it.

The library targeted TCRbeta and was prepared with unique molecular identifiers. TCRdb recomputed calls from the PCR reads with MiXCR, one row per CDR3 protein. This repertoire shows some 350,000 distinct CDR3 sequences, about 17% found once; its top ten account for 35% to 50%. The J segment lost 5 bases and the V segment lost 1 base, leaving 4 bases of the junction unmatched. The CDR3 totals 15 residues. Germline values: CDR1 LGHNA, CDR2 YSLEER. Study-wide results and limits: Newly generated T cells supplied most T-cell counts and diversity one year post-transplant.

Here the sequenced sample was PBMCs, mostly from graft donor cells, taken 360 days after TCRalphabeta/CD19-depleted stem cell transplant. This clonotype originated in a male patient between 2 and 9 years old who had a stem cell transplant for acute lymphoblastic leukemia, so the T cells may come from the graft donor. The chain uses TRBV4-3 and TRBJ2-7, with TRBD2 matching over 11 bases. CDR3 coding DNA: TGCGCCAGCAGCCAAGTGCTAGCGGGAGGCCACGAGCAGTACTTC. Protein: CASSQVLAGGHEQYF.